This TCR beta chain was retrieved from a study of T cell repertoires in cytomegalovirus infection. TCRdb used MiXCR to reprocess the reads, holding one entry per CDR3 protein. Of a few hundred thousand distinct CDR3 sequences listed, around 15% are singletons. This CDR3 spans 17 amino acids. CDR1 and CDR2 (germline): LGHNA, YSLEER. The V end was cut by 0 bases, the J end by 1 base, with 14 bases between. Many counts were recorded for this clonotype. The specimen was CD8+ T cells from PBMCs. The receptor was isolated from a human donor in good health (CMV status not recorded). Some clones in this sample may be carry-over from other donors' samples. The chain uses TRBV4-3 and TRBJ2-3; D is uncertain. The CDR3 loop reads CASSQDPGWVGTDTQYF. The DNA for the CDR3 is TGCGCCAGCAGCCAAGATCCAGGTTGGGTGGGCACAGATACGCAGTATTTT.